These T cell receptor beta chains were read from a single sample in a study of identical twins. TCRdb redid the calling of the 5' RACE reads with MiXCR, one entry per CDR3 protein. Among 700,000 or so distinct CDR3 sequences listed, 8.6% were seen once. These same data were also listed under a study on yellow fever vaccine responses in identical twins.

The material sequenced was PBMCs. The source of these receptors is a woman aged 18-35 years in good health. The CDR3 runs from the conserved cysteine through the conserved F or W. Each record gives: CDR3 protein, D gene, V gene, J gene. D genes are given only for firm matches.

CDR3: CSVSSGSYNEQFF
D: TRBD2
V: TRBV20-1
J: TRBJ2-1

CDR3: CSASRGELFF
D: -
V: TRBV20-1
J: TRBJ2-2

CDR3: CASSLLGSVNEQFF
D: -
V: TRBV11-2
J: TRBJ2-1

CDR3: CASSLLAGDNTGELFF
D: -
V: TRBV5-1
J: TRBJ2-2

CDR3: CASSPPGQGAYTQYF
D: TRBD1
V: TRBV11-2
J: TRBJ2-3

CDR3: CASSPLAAYNEQFF
D: TRBD2
V: TRBV6-1
J: TRBJ2-1

CDR3: CASGFSTDTQYF
D: -
V: TRBV2
J: TRBJ2-3

CDR3: CASSLLQGLNNSPLHF
D: -
V: TRBV28
J: TRBJ1-6

CDR3: CASMGTTNGDIQYF
D: -
V: TRBV2
J: TRBJ2-4

CDR3: CASKTGTISYEQYF
D: TRBD2
V: TRBV2
J: TRBJ2-7

CDR3: CASSQVDAGSTDTQYF
D: -
V: TRBV4-1
J: TRBJ2-3

CDR3: CASSHLGDTEAFF
D: -
V: TRBV6-5
J: TRBJ1-1

CDR3: CSARNLRGPETQYF
D: -
V: TRBV20-1
J: TRBJ2-5

CDR3: CASSPGTGVDEQFF
D: TRBD1
V: TRBV18
J: TRBJ2-1

CDR3: CASNNRGYNEQFF
D: TRBD1
V: TRBV4-2
J: TRBJ2-1

CDR3: CSVRGAGSELFF
D: -
V: TRBV29-1
J: TRBJ1-4

CDR3: CASSFHRGYEQYF
D: -
V: TRBV11-1
J: TRBJ2-7

CDR3: CASSQTVQQETQYF
D: -
V: TRBV7-6
J: TRBJ2-5

CDR3: CASSPDGWREQYF
D: -
V: TRBV27
J: TRBJ2-7

CDR3: CSATRTSGLAGLDTQYF
D: TRBD2
V: TRBV20-1
J: TRBJ2-3

CDR3: CASSQTVGGGQYF
D: -
V: TRBV12-3/TRBV12-4
J: TRBJ2-3

CDR3: CASRGEETQYF
D: -
V: TRBV7-9
J: TRBJ2-5

CDR3: CATRRGVNTEAFF
D: TRBD1
V: TRBV6-1
J: TRBJ1-1

CDR3: CASSQTGRNTF
D: TRBD1
V: TRBV3-1
J: TRBJ1-2

CDR3: CASSSQTKSTDTQYF
D: -
V: TRBV7-2
J: TRBJ2-3

CDR3: CASSTWDWSGEQYF
D: -
V: TRBV5-1
J: TRBJ2-7

CDR3: CASSFMGSKYEQYF
D: -
V: TRBV28
J: TRBJ2-7